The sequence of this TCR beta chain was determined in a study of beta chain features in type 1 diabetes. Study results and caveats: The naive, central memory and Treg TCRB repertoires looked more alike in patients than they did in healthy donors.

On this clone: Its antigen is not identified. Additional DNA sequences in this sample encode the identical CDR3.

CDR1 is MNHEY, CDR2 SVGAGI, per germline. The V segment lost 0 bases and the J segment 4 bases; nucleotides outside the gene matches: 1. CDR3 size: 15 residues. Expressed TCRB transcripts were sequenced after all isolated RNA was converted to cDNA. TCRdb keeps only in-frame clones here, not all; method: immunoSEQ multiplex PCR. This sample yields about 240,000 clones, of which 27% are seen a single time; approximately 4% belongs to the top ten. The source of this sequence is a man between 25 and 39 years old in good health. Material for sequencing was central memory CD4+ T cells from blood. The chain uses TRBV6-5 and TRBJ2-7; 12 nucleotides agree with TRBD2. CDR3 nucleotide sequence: TGTGCCAGCAGTTACTCGACTAGCGGGAGTTACGAGCAGTACTTC. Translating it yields CASSYSTSGSYEQYF.